One sample yielded the 30 T cell receptor beta chains listed below, sequenced in a study of regulatory T cells in long-lasting Graves disease. Time point defined: newly diagnosed GD, antithyroid drugs for less than 3 months. RNA from PBMCs was the source of the TCR library. According to the study, TCR beta libraries were built with iRepertoire HTBI primers and CDR3-region Arm-PCR. Via MiXCR, TCRdb re-called the multiplex PCR reads, giving one row per CDR3 protein. The table shows some 250,000 distinct CDR3 sequences, with around 17% occurring only once. The source was peripheral blood mononuclear cells (PBMCs), collected at new diagnosis, from a patient treated with antithyroid drugs. All receptors derive from a female donor with Graves disease.

This clonotype was seen repeatedly, ten times or more. This rearrangement joins TRBV29-1 to TRBJ1-1; D may be TRBD1 (5 bases). V was clipped by 7 bases and J by 4 bases, with 16 bases between them. Germline V lookup: CDR1 SQVTM, CDR2 ANQGSEA. The CDR3 consists of 13 residues. CDR3 in amino acids: CSAETDGITEAFF. The DNA for the CDR3 is TGCAGCGCCGAGACAGATGGCATCACTGAAGCTTTCTTT.

This clonotype was recorded many times. The V and J genes are TRBV9 and TRBJ2-4; maybe TRBD2 (6 bases). CDR3 size: 14 residues. V was shortened by 4 bases and J by 5 bases, with 13 bases between the two germline ends. Germline values: CDR1 SGDLS, CDR2 YYNGEE. CDR3 DNA: TGTGCCAGCAGCCTCGGGACTGCTCAAAACATTCAGTACTTC. It specifies CASSLGTAQNIQYF.

At least ten counts were recorded for this clonotype. The V and J genes are TRBV20-1 and TRBJ2-1; the D is unclear. V was clipped by 2 bases and J by 9 bases, with 8 bases between them. Germline CDR1 reads DFQATT; CDR2 reads SNEGSKA (reference sequence). This CDR3 is 11 amino acids long. CDR3 DNA: TGCAGTGCTAGACAGTTAGCTGAGCAGTTCTTC. Translating gives CSARQLAEQFF.

This clonotype was counted ten times or more. The chain links TRBV6-5 to TRBJ1-4; TRBD1 might be the D (5 bases). The CDR3 loop spans 17 amino acids. Looked up from germline, CDR1 is MNHEY and CDR2 is SVGAGI. V was shortened by 0 bases and J by 0 bases, with 11 bases between the two germline ends. The DNA for the CDR3 is TGTGCCAGCAGTTACTCTATAGGGACCGCAACTAATGAAAAACTGTTTTTT. Translating gives CASSYSIGTATNEKLFF.

This clonotype was detected ten times or more. The V and J genes are TRBV11-2 and TRBJ2-7; D perhaps matches TRBD2 (5 bases). This CDR3 is 13 amino acids long. Germline values: CDR1 SGHAT, CDR2 FQNNGV. The V end was cut by 5 bases, the J end by 7 bases, with 15 bases between. DNA of the CDR3: TGTGCCAGCAGCCTAACCACTAGAGGGGAGCAGTACTTC. It translates to CASSLTTRGEQYF.

The rearrangement uses TRBV5-1 and TRBJ2-3; D unclear. The CDR3 extends over 15 amino acids. Trimming stripped 2 bases from V and 1 base from J, with 11 bases between. Germline V gene lookup returns CDR1 SGHRS and CDR2 YFSETQ. The CDR3 nucleotides read TGCGCCAGCAGCTTCGGAGATCTAGGCACAGATACGCAGTATTTT. As protein: CASSFGDLGTDTQYF.

This clonotype was seen ten or more times. The V call is TRBV7-9, the J call TRBJ1-1; no clear D. The germline CDR1 and CDR2 sequences are SEHNR and FQNEAQ (reference sequence). Trimming took off 5 bases at V and 4 bases at J, with 20 bases between the two ends. The CDR3 extends over 16 amino acids. The CDR3 region has the DNA TGTGCCAGCAGCCCACCCGGTCCCGTACGCCGCACTGAAGCTTTCTTT. This encodes CASSPPGPVRRTEAFF.

This clonotype occurred many times. The rearrangement uses TRBV6-8 and TRBJ1-1; D gene ambiguous. Trimming shortened V by 0 bases and J by 1 base, and 9 bases separated the two germline ends. CDR3 length equals 15 residues. Germline V lookup: CDR1 MNHGY, CDR2 SAAAGT. CDR3 amino acids: CASSYSIWENTEAFF. Here the CDR3 DNA reads TGTGCCAGCAGTTACTCGATTTGGGAGAACACTGAAGCTTTCTTT.

Points on this clonotype: With a far larger clone one base away, a read error is the likely cause. The chain links TRBV6-8 to TRBJ2-7, with TRBD2 matching over 13 bases. The CDR3 has 14 amino acids. CDR1 MNHGY and CDR2 SAAAGT come from the germline V gene. The CDR3 sequence: CVSGGLAGTYEQYF. DNA of the CDR3: TGTGTCAGCGGGGGACTAGCGGGGACCTACGAGCAGTACTTC.

This clonotype has a count of ten or more. The J gene is TRBJ2-7, the V gene TRBV20-1, with 7 bases matching TRBD1. The CDR3 extends over 14 amino acids. Germline V gene lookup returns CDR1 DFQATT and CDR2 SNEGSKA (reference sequence). Losses at the gene ends were 0 bases for V and 4 bases for J; bases not matched to a gene: 6. CDR3 bases: TGCAGTGCTAGAGATGTAAAGGGGGCGTACGAGCAGTACTTC. Its protein is CSARDVKGAYEQYF.

This clonotype was recorded at least ten times. The V and J genes are TRBV6-1 and TRBJ2-1; unclear D gene. CDR1 MNHNS and CDR2 SASEGT come from the germline V gene. This CDR3 is built from 13 residues. With 0 bases removed from V and 7 bases from J, the gap between germline ends came to 7 bases. CDR3 DNA sequence: TGTGCCAGCAGTGAAGCTGTAGGGAATGAGCAGTTCTTC. Translating it yields CASSEAVGNEQFF.

This clonotype came up many times. The rearrangement joins TRBV28 to TRBJ1-1; D may be TRBD1 (5 bases). This CDR3 spans 12 amino acids. From germline, CDR1 is MDHEN and CDR2 SYDVKM. Trimming pared 6 bases from V and 11 bases from J, leaving 16 bases between. In DNA, the CDR3 is TGTGCCAGCAGACCTGGGGCCCCCGAGGCTTTCTTT. Translated, it gives CASRPGAPEAFF.

This clonotype was counted between two and nine times. A read error is possible here, since a much larger clone lies one base away. CDR3 sequence reads: CASSDAGHYEQYF. CDR3 DNA: TGTGCCAGCAGTGACGCAGGGCACTACGAGCAGTACTTC. V is TRBV28 and J is TRBJ2-7, with D possibly TRBD1 on 5 matching bases. V was shortened by 5 bases and J by 3 bases, with 11 bases between the two germline ends. Germline V gene sequence: CDR1 MDHEN, CDR2 SYDVKM. This CDR3 is built from 13 residues.

This clonotype was recorded at least ten times. The chain carries TRBV6-2 or TRBV6-3 and TRBJ2-7; D is ambiguous. Germline CDR1 is MNHEY and CDR2 is SVGEGT. V lost 7 bases and J 6 bases, leaving 7 bases between the germline ends. The length of the CDR3 is 10 residues. The CDR3 sequence is CASIPGEQYF. The DNA of the CDR3 is TGTGCCAGCATTCCGGGCGAGCAGTACTTC.

This clonotype was seen repeatedly, ten times or more. The chain recombines TRBV4-1 with TRBJ1-1; no clear D gene. CDR1 and CDR2 (germline): MGHRA, YSYEKL. Deletions cut 5 bases from V and 4 bases from J, with 14 bases between. This CDR3 contains 14 residues. CDR3 in DNA: TGCGCCAGCAGCGGCCTTGAGGGAGGCACTGAAGCTTTCTTT. Residues: CASSGLEGGTEAFF.

This clonotype occurred many times. J is TRBJ2-7 and V is TRBV5-1, with 9 positions matching TRBD1. CDR1 is SGHRS and CDR2 is YFSETQ in the germline V gene. CDR3 length: 14 residues. Losses at the gene ends were 1 base for V and 5 bases for J; bases not matched to a gene: 4. In DNA, the CDR3 is TGCGCCAGCAGCTTGTCTACAGGGGGCCACGAGCAGTACTTC. It yields the protein CASSLSTGGHEQYF.

On this clonotype itself: A far larger clone is a single base away, which makes a read error likely. Given the absence of the conserved phenylalanine or tryptophan at the CDR3 end, a read error is likely. The J gene is TRBJ1-1, the V gene TRBV3-1; D gene ambiguous. The CDR3 length is 13 residues. Per germline, CDR1 LGHDT and CDR2 YNNKEL (reference sequence). V lost 4 bases and J lost 4, with 10 bases in between. As DNA, the CDR3 is TGTGCCAGCAGCCTAACGGGCCTCACTGAAGCTTTCCTT. Translating it yields CASSLTGLTEAFL.

This clonotype was observed a few times. A single base separates this from a much larger clone, so it may be a read error. The rearrangement joins TRBV19 to TRBJ1-5; 7 bases agree with TRBD1. CDR1 and CDR2 from the germline V gene are LNHDA and SQIVND (reference sequence). The junction had 3 bases not matched to a gene; V was cut back by 9 bases and J by 4 bases. The CDR3 consists of 12 residues. CDR3 residues: CARPGQNQPQHF. As DNA, the CDR3 is TGTGCCAGACCGGGACAGAATCAGCCCCAGCATTTT. Together with reference TRBV19 and TRBJ1-5, the CDR3 gives the full variable domain: DGGITQSPKYLFRKEGQNVTLSCEQNLNHDAMYWYRQDPGQGLRLIYYSQIVNDFQKGDIAEGYSVSREKKESFPLTVTSAQKNPTAFYLCARPGQNQPQHFGDGTRLSIL.

The table lists this clonotype with a few counts. The chain has TRBV20-1 and TRBJ2-2, with 15 bases lining up with TRBD2. This CDR3 is 17 amino acids long. Unmatched junction bases numbered 3, after V lost 0 bases and J lost 4 bases. The germline gives CDR1 DFQATT, CDR2 SNEGSKA (reference sequence). The CDR3 region has the DNA TGCAGTGCTAGAGATGGACTAGCGGGAGGGAGCACCGGGGAGCTGTTTTTT. Residues: CSARDGLAGGSTGELFF.

Concerning this clonotype itself: At one boundary the junction diverges from the germline segment, which might be a read error. The chain couples TRBV18 to TRBJ1-2; 12 nucleotides agree with TRBD1. The CDR3 is 16 residues long. From germline, CDR1 is KGHSH and CDR2 LQKENI. The CDR3 loop is CASAPPGTGGNYGYTF. The DNA for the CDR3 is TGTGCCAGCGCACCACCGGGGACAGGGGGCAACTATGGCTACACCTTC.

This chain connects TRBV4-2 to TRBJ2-7; perhaps TRBD1 as D (6 bases). There are 15 residues in the CDR3. CDR1 and CDR2 from the germline V gene are LGHNA and YNFKEQ. The V end was cut by 3 bases, the J end by 7 bases, with 19 bases between. As DNA, the CDR3 is TGTGCCAGCAGCCAGTCAGGGGCCTCAAAGGGGGAGCAGTACTTC. Translating it yields CASSQSGASKGEQYF.

This clonotype was detected ten times or more. This rearrangement joins TRBV2 to TRBJ1-3; tentatively, D is TRBD1 (6 bases). CDR1 and CDR2 from the germline V gene are SNHLY and FYNNEI. V was trimmed by 8 bases and J by 4 bases, leaving 15 bases between them. The length of the CDR3 is 14 residues. CDR3 sequence reads: CASLGYREGNTIYF. CDR3 sequence (DNA): TGTGCCAGCTTGGGCTACAGGGAGGGAAACACCATATATTTT.

This clonotype was seen at least ten times. The gene calls are TRBV7-2 and TRBJ2-4; D might be TRBD1 or TRBD2, each matching 5 bases. CDR3 length: 14 residues. Germline CDR1 reads SGHTA; CDR2 reads FQGNSA. Between the trimmed V and J ends, which lost 5 bases and 3 bases, there was a span of 11 bases. Here the CDR3 reads CASSPGTFKNIQYF. CDR3 DNA sequence: TGTGCCAGCAGCCCAGGGACCTTCAAAAACATTCAGTACTTC.

About this clonotype: A much larger clone differs by one base, so this may be a read error. V gene TRBV20-1 combines with J gene TRBJ1-5; D is ambiguous. Germline CDR1 reads DFQATT; CDR2 reads SNEGSKA (reference sequence). The CDR3 is 15 amino acids. Trimming took off 6 bases at V and 0 bases at J, with 15 bases between the two ends. The CDR3 loop reads CSAPEETYSNQPQHF. For the CDR3, the DNA is TGCAGTGCCCCAGAGGAAACCTATAGCAATCAGCCCCAGCATTTT.

The sample holds many counts of this clonotype. V usage is TRBV19 and J usage is TRBJ1-2; D is unresolved. CDR3 length equals 14 residues. Germline CDR1 is LNHDA and CDR2 is SQIVND (reference sequence). V lost 3 bases and J 5 bases, leaving 13 bases between the germline ends. The CDR3 nucleotides are TGTGCCAGTAGTATTCTTGCCAGCAATTATGGCTACACCTTC. Translating it yields CASSILASNYGYTF.

This clonotype was observed at least ten times. The chain carries TRBV2 and TRBJ2-5; 8 nucleotides align to TRBD2. The CDR3 totals 15 residues. Per the germline V gene, CDR1 is SNHLY and CDR2 is FYNNEI. Unmatched junction bases numbered 7, after V lost 7 bases and J lost 0 bases. CDR3 in DNA: TGTGCCAGCAAAACCATCGGGGGGGACCAAGAGACCCAGTACTTC. Amino acid sequence: CASKTIGGDQETQYF.

This clonotype was recorded at least ten times. The chain couples TRBV6-2 or TRBV6-3 to TRBJ2-7, with D maybe TRBD2 (5 bases). The V end lost 2 bases, the J end lost 0 bases, and 14 bases lay between the germline ends. The germline V gene has CDR1 MNHEY and CDR2 SVGEGT. This CDR3 is 16 amino acids long. This CDR3 is CASSYRRATNSYEQYF. In nucleotides, the CDR3 is TGTGCCAGCAGTTACCGGCGGGCAACAAACTCCTACGAGCAGTACTTC.

There are a few counts of this clonotype. The gene calls are TRBV15 and TRBJ1-1; D is uncertain. In germline, CDR1 is LNHNV, CDR2 YYDKDF (reference sequence). CDR3 length equals 13 residues. Between the trimmed V and J ends, which lost 5 bases and 11 bases, there was a span of 18 bases. CDR3 sequence: CATSRFLGVGAFF. The CDR3 region has the DNA TGTGCCACCAGCCGATTTCTGGGTGTGGGTGCTTTCTTT.

Turning to this clonotype: It differs at one base from a far larger clone, so likely a read error. The genes are TRBV7-2 and TRBJ2-2, with D perhaps given as TRBD1 or TRBD2 (6 bases each). CDR3 length: 15 amino acids. Germline CDR1 reads SGHTA; CDR2 reads FQGNSA. CDR3 in amino acids: CASSATFSGGGEPFF. The DNA of the CDR3 is TGTGCCAGCAGTGCGACCTTTTCTGGGGGCGGGGAGCCGTTTTTT.

This clonotype was found many times. The V gene is TRBV10-3, the J gene TRBJ2-7; 9 bases are shared with TRBD1. The CDR3 is 14 residues long. The V gene's germline CDR1 is ENHRY and CDR2 SYGVKD. The V and J ends lost 7 bases and 2 bases, in that order; junction bases with no gene match: 6. CDR3 sequence (DNA): TGTGCCATCAACCCGGGACAGGGCCCCTACGAGCAGTACTTC. Encoded protein: CAINPGQGPYEQYF.